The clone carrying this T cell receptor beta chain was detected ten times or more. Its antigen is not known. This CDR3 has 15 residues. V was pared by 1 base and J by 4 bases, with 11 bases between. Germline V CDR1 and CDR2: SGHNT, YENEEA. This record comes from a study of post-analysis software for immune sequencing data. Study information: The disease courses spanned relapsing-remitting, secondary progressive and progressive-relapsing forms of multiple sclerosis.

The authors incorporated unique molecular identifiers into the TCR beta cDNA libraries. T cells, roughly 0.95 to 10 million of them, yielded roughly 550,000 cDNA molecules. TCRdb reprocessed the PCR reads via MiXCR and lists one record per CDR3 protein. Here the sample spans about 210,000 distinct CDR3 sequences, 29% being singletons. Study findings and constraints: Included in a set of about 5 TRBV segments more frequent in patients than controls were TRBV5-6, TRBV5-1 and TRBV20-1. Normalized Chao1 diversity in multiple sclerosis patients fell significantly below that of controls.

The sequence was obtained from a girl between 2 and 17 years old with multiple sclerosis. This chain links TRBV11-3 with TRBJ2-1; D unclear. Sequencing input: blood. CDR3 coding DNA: TGTGCCAGCAGCTTAGCAGGCGTTCGTTACAATGAGCAGTTCTTC. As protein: CASSLAGVRYNEQFF.